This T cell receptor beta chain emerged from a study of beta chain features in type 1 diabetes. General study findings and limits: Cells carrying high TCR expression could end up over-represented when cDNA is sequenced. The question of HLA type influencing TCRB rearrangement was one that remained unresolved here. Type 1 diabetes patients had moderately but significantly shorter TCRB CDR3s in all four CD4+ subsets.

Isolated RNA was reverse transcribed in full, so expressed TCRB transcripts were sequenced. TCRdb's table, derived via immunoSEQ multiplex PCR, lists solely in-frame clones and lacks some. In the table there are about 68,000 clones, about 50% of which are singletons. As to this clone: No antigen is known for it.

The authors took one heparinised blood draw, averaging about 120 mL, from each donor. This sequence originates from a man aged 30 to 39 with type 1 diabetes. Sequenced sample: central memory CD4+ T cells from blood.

For the CDR3, the DNA is TGTGCCAGCAGTTCCCACAGGGGTGGAAACACCATATATTTT. Its translation is CASSSHRGGNTIYF. The J gene is TRBJ1-3, the V gene TRBV6-5, with TRBD1 matching over 7 bases. J lost 3 bases, V lost 4 bases, and 3 bases had no gene match. The CDR3 runs 14 residues. Germline loops: CDR1 MNHEY, CDR2 SVGAGI.